Listed here are 23 T cell receptor beta chains from one sample, sequenced in a study of blood T cell repertoires in COVID-19. Clones were sequenced by immunoSEQ multiplex PCR, and TCRdb holds only the in-frame ones, with some missing. The top ten hold 7.8% of the sample, which has roughly 300,000 clones, around 87% seen once. The source material was peripheral blood. All receptors come from a woman between 50 and 59 years old who had recovered from COVID-19.

The V and J genes are TRBV10-3 and TRBJ2-1; a possible D gene is TRBD2 (5 bases). Trimming left V 4 bases short and J 1 base short, with 14 bases between. The germline CDR1 and CDR2 sequences are ENHRY and SYGVKD. This CDR3 comprises 16 residues. CDR3 protein: CAISVSDGRSYNEQFF. For the CDR3, the DNA is TGTGCCATCAGTGTTAGCGACGGTCGTTCCTACAATGAGCAGTTCTTC.

This chain joins TRBV11-2 and TRBJ2-1, with 14 nucleotides matching TRBD2. This CDR3 has 15 residues. CDR1 is SGHAT and CDR2 is FQNNGV in the germline V gene. Germline trimming cut 2 bases from V and 8 bases from J; bases unmatched to any gene: 2. For the CDR3, the DNA is TGTGCCAGCAGCTTAAAGGGACTAGCGGGAGATGAGCAGTTCTTC. Translated: CASSLKGLAGDEQFF.

The V call is TRBV28, the J call TRBJ1-1, with D unresolved. V was pared by 3 bases and J by 3 bases, with 14 bases between. The CDR3 is 15 residues long. Germline V gene sequence: CDR1 MDHEN, CDR2 SYDVKM. The DNA of the CDR3 is TGTGCCAGCAGTTTGGCCGGTGAGGCTGACACTGAAGCTTTCTTT. Translated: CASSLAGEADTEAFF.

This clone was seen once. V is TRBV4-3 and J is TRBJ1-2; perhaps TRBD1 as D (5 bases). The CDR3 is 17 amino acids. V dropped 4 bases and J dropped 3 bases, with 21 bases sitting between them. Per germline, CDR1 LGHNA and CDR2 YSLEER. CDR3 region: CASSPSGGGTRYYGYTF. CDR3 bases: TGCGCCAGCAGCCCTTCCGGGGGGGGGACCAGGTACTATGGCTACACCTTC.

This clone was found once. The CDR3 is CASTPRAGVTQYF. The CDR3 bases are TGTGCCAGCACCCCAAGGGCGGGGGTCACGCAGTATTTT. The rearrangement uses TRBV6-5 and TRBJ2-3, with TRBD2 matching over 7 bases. Germline V gene data show CDR1 as MNHEY and CDR2 as SVGAGI. The CDR3 contains 13 residues. J gave up 9 bases and V 7 bases, and 10 bases lay outside the gene matches.

CDR3 sequence reads: CASSQEAGGTGELFF. CDR3 in DNA: TGCGCCAGCAGCCAAGAGGCAGGGGGCACCGGGGAGCTGTTTTTT. This sequence joins TRBV4-3 and TRBJ2-2; 7 bases agree with TRBD1. V was clipped by 0 bases and J by 4 bases; unmatched bases: 2. Germline V gene lookup returns CDR1 LGHNA and CDR2 YSLEER. The CDR3 runs to 15 residues.

The chain uses TRBV9 and TRBJ1-2, with TRBD1 matching over 7 bases. V shed 4 bases and J 5 bases; nucleotides not matched to a gene: 11. The germline CDR1 and CDR2 sequences are SGDLS and YYNGEE. CDR3 size: 15 residues. CDR3 bases: TGTGCCAGCAGCAGCCCCGAGGGGGCGCGGTATGGCTACACCTTC. Encoded protein: CASSSPEGARYGYTF.

This rearrangement joins TRBV7-9 to TRBJ2-2; 11 nucleotides agree with TRBD2. Germline lookup yields CDR1 SEHNR and CDR2 FQNEAQ (reference sequence). Germline trimming cut 5 bases from V and 6 bases from J; bases unmatched to any gene: 2. This CDR3 region has 14 residues. CDR3 sequence: CASSRGLAAGELFF. CDR3 in DNA: TGTGCCAGCAGCCGGGGACTAGCGGCCGGGGAGCTGTTTTTT.

The V and J genes are TRBV7-6 and TRBJ2-1; 12 nucleotides match TRBD2. Trimming removed 5 bases from V and 2 bases from J; junction bases left unmatched: 7. Germline V gene data show CDR1 as SGHVS and CDR2 as FNYEAQ. The CDR3 spans 17 residues. Here the CDR3 reads CASSLETSGSPYNEQFF. The CDR3, as DNA: TGTGCCAGCAGCCTAGAGACTAGCGGGAGCCCCTACAATGAGCAGTTCTTC.

This clone was seen just once. The J gene is TRBJ1-3, the V gene TRBV15; a weak D match, TRBD1 (6 bases). The germline CDR1 and CDR2 sequences are LNHNV and YYDKDF (reference sequence). The CDR3 has 17 residues. Trimming shortened V by 3 bases and J by 4 bases, and 19 bases separated the two germline ends. CDR3 region: CATSSAVRGPSGNTIYF. The CDR3 coding sequence is TGTGCCACCAGCAGTGCCGTCAGGGGCCCGTCGGGAAACACCATATATTTT.

The CDR3 DNA sequence: TGCAGCGTCGCCAGAGCGGGAGTCAATGAGCAGTTCTTC. Translating it yields CSVARAGVNEQFF. The V and J genes are TRBV29-1 and TRBJ2-1; 8 bases align to TRBD2. V dropped 6 bases and J dropped 6; count of bases not matched to a gene: 7. The CDR3 loop spans 13 amino acids. Germline V gene lookup returns CDR1 SQVTM and CDR2 ANQGSEA.

This sequence joins TRBV10-3 and TRBJ2-1; no clear D. This CDR3 comprises 15 residues. Germline V gene data show CDR1 as ENHRY and CDR2 as SYGVKD. The germline V and J ends were trimmed by 6 bases and 12 bases, with 24 bases remaining between them. The CDR3 loop reads CAISASGGASSLQFF. The CDR3 DNA sequence: TGTGCCATCAGCGCCTCAGGTGGCGCGTCTTCCTTGCAGTTCTTC.

V gene TRBV9 combines with J gene TRBJ2-3, with D possibly being TRBD1 (5 bases). The length of the CDR3 is 14 residues. CDR1 is SGDLS and CDR2 is YYNGEE in the germline V gene. The ends were cut back, 4 bases at V and 4 bases at J, with 13 bases in the middle. The CDR3 is CASSPYFRADTQYF. The CDR3 nucleotides read TGTGCCAGCAGCCCCTACTTCAGGGCAGATACGCAGTATTTT.

The rearrangement joins TRBV27 to TRBJ1-1, with 8 bases lining up with TRBD1. Losses at the gene ends were 4 bases for V and 4 bases for J; bases not matched to a gene: 8. Looked up from germline, CDR1 is MNHEY and CDR2 is SMNVEV (reference sequence). The CDR3 consists of 15 residues. The CDR3 is CASSSQGARATEAFF. CDR3 sequence (DNA): TGTGCCAGCAGTTCCCAGGGGGCAAGGGCCACTGAAGCTTTCTTT.

Comments on this clone: Other DNA variants within this sample encode the same CDR3. The chain links TRBV28 to TRBJ2-3; 9 bases line up with TRBD2. The J segment lost 0 bases and the V segment lost 3 bases, leaving 1 base of the junction unmatched. The length of the CDR3 is 15 residues. The germline V gene has CDR1 MDHEN and CDR2 SYDVKM. The CDR3 nucleotides are TGTGCCAGCAGTTTGGCGGGGGGGAGCACAGATACGCAGTATTTT. Its translation: CASSLAGGSTDTQYF.

This chain joins TRBV10-3 and TRBJ1-1, with 9 bases aligning to TRBD1. CDR3 length equals 13 residues. V was pared by 2 bases and J by 10 bases, with 5 bases of the junction left unmatched. Germline V gene sequence: CDR1 ENHRY, CDR2 SYGVKD. The CDR3 spells CAISEGQGWTAFF. In DNA form, the CDR3 reads TGTGCCATCAGTGAGGGACAGGGGTGGACAGCTTTCTTT.

The chain joins TRBV2 to TRBJ2-1; a possible D gene is TRBD2 (6 bases). Trimming shortened V by 2 bases and J by 1 base, and 12 bases separated the two germline ends. The germline gives CDR1 SNHLY, CDR2 FYNNEI. There are 16 residues in the CDR3. As DNA, the CDR3 is TGTGCCAGCAGTGAACGGACTACCCTATCCTACAATGAGCAGTTCTTC. Translation: CASSERTTLSYNEQFF.

The V call is TRBV7-9, the J call TRBJ1-1; 11 bases agree with TRBD1. The length of the CDR3 is 16 residues. V lost 5 bases to trimming and J lost 3 bases; unmatched junction nucleotides: 8. Germline assignment: CDR1 SEHNR and CDR2 FQNEAQ (reference sequence). The CDR3 DNA reads TGTGCCAGCAGCCCAGGTGGGACAGGGGGTTACACTGAAGCTTTCTTT. This codes for CASSPGGTGGYTEAFF. The whole variable domain, remainder taken from reference TRBV7-9 and TRBJ1-1, is DTGVSQNPRHKITKRGQNVTFRCDPISEHNRLYWYRQTLGQGPEFLTYFQNEAQLEKSRLLSDRFSAERPKGSFSTLEIQRTEQGDSAMYLCASSPGGTGGYTEAFFGQGTRLTVV.

The chain joins TRBV4-3 to TRBJ1-4; the D is unclear. V lost 0 bases and J lost 8, with 7 bases in between. CDR1 is LGHNA and CDR2 is YSLEER in the germline V gene. The CDR3 is 13 amino acids. CDR3 nucleotide sequence: TGCGCCAGCAGCCAAGATCTTCAGGAAAAACTGTTTTTT. Its translation is CASSQDLQEKLFF.

This clone was counted only a few times. The V call is TRBV27, the J call TRBJ2-1, with TRBD2 matching 9 bases. The germline CDR1 and CDR2 sequences are MNHEY and SMNVEV (reference sequence). CDR3 length: 13 residues. The V gene end was trimmed by 4 bases and the J gene end by 10 bases; junction bases not matched to a gene: 5. The DNA of the CDR3 is TGTGCCAGCAGTTATAGCGGGAGCCCCGAGCAGTTCTTC. Protein product: CASSYSGSPEQFF.

V usage is TRBV19 and J usage is TRBJ1-1; 8 nucleotides line up with TRBD1. Germline V gene data show CDR1 as LNHDA and CDR2 as SQIVND (reference sequence). After removal of 6 bases from V and 2 bases from J, the junction contained 14 bases not matched to a gene. This CDR3 spans 17 amino acids. The CDR3 protein is CASRSFHFGTGNTEAFF. The DNA of the CDR3 is TGTGCCAGTAGATCTTTTCACTTCGGGACAGGAAACACTGAAGCTTTCTTT. Complete variable domain (other parts from reference TRBV19 and TRBJ1-1): DGGITQSPKYLFRKEGQNVTLSCEQNLNHDAMYWYRQDPGQGLRLIYYSQIVNDFQKGDIAEGYSVSREKKESFPLTVTSAQKNPTAFYLCASRSFHFGTGNTEAFFGQGTRLTVV.

The V call is TRBV11-3, the J call TRBJ1-3; a possible D gene is TRBD1 (5 bases). The CDR3 sequence is 14 residues long. The V and J ends lost 1 base and 2 bases respectively, with 6 bases between them. Germline V gene lookup returns CDR1 SGHNT and CDR2 YENEEA. The CDR3 reads CASSLGTTGNTIYF. As DNA, the CDR3 is TGTGCCAGCAGCTTAGGGACAACTGGAAACACCATATATTTT.

J is TRBJ2-1 and V is TRBV3-1 (or the pseudogene TRBV3-2), with 12 bases aligning to TRBD1. CDR1 and CDR2 (germline): LGHDT, YNNKEL (reference sequence). V lost 5 bases and J lost 9; bases outside the gene matches: 8. The CDR3 totals 15 residues. The CDR3 reads CASSWDRGRLGEQFF. The DNA for the CDR3 is TGTGCCAGCAGCTGGGACAGGGGGCGGCTGGGTGAGCAGTTCTTC.